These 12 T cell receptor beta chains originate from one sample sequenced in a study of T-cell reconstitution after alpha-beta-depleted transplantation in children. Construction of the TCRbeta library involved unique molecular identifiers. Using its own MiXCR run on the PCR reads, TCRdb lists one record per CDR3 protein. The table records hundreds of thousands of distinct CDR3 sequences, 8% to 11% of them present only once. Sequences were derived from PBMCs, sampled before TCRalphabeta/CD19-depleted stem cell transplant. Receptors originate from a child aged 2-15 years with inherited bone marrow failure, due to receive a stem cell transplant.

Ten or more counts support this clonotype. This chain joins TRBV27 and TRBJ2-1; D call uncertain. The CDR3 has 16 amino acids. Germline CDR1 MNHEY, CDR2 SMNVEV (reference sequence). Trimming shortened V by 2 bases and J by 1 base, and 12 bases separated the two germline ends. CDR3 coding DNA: TGTGCCAGCAGTTTACTGGCTTTGGATTCCTACAATGAGCAGTTCTTC. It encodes CASSLLALDSYNEQFF.

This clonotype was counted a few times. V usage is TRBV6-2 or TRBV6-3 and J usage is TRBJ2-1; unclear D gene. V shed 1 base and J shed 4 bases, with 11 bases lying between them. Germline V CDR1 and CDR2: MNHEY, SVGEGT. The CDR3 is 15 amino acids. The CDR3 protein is CASSYLGIGYNEQFF. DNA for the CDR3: TGTGCCAGCAGTTACTTGGGGATCGGGTACAATGAGCAGTTCTTC.

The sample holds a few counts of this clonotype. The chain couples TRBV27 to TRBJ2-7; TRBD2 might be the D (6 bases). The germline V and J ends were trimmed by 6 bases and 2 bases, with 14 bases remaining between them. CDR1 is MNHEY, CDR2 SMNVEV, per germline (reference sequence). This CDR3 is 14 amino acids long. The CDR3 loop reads CASSLLLAPYEQYF. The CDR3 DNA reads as TGTGCCAGCAGCCTCTTACTAGCTCCCTACGAGCAGTACTTC.

The CDR3 protein is CASSLTLSAGQYF. Written as DNA, the CDR3 is TGTGCCAGCAGCTTAACTCTTAGCGCCGGGCAGTACTTC. The chain recombines TRBV7-2 with TRBJ2-7; D possibly corresponds to TRBD2 (5 bases). CDR1 and CDR2 (germline): SGHTA, FQGNSA. The CDR3 totals 13 residues. V was shortened by 2 bases and J by 9 bases, with 14 bases between the two germline ends.

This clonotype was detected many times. As DNA, the CDR3 is TGCAGCGTCCGACCCCCAGGGAGAGAGGAGACTGAAGCTTTCTTT. It codes for CSVRPPGREETEAFF. The rearrangement links TRBV29-1 to TRBJ1-1; tentative D call: TRBD1 (5 bases). The CDR3 is 15 residues long. CDR1 and CDR2 (germline): SQVTM, ANQGSEA. V gave up 6 bases and J gave up 5 bases, with 22 bases separating them.

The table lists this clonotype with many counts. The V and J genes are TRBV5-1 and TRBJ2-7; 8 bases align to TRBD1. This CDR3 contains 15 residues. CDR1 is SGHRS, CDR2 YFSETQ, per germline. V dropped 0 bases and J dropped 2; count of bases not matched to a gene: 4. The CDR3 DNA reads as TGCGCCAGCAGCTTGGGGTGGACAGGGACCTACGAGCAGTACTTC. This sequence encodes CASSLGWTGTYEQYF.

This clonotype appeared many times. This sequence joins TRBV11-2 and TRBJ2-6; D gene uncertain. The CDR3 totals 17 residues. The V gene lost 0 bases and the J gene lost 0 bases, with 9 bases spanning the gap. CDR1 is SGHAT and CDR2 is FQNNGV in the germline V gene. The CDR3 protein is CASSLDSWLSGANVLTF. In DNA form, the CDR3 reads TGTGCCAGCAGCTTAGATAGTTGGCTCTCTGGGGCCAACGTCCTGACTTTC.

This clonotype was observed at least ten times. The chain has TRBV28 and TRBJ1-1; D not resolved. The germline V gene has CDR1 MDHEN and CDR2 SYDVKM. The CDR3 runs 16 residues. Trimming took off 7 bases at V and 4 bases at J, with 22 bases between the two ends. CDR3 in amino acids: CASTLPTPFSITEAFF. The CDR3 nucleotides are TGTGCCAGCACCCTCCCAACTCCCTTCTCTATCACTGAAGCTTTCTTT.

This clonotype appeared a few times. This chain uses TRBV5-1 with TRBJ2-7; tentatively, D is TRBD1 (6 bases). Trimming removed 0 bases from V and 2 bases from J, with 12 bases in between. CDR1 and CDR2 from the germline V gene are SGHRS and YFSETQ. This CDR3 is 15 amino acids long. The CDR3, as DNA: TGCGCCAGCAGCTTGGAGACAGGTAGCCCCTACGAGCAGTACTTC. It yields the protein CASSLETGSPYEQYF.

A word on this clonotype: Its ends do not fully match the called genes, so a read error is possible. CDR3 sequence reads: CCARDPGTSGGFNEQFF. The CDR3 DNA sequence: TGCTGTGCTAGAGATCCCGGGACTAGCGGGGGGTTCAATGAGCAGTTCTTC. V gene TRBV20-1 combines with J gene TRBJ2-1, with 15 bases fitting TRBD2. Germline V gives CDR1 DFQATT, CDR2 SNEGSKA (reference sequence). There are 17 residues in the CDR3.

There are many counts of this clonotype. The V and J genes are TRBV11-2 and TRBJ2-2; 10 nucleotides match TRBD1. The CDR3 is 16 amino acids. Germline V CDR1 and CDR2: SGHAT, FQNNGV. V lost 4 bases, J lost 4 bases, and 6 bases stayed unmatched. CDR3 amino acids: CASSSVTGGVTGELFF. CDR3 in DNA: TGTGCCAGCAGCTCCGTGACAGGGGGCGTCACCGGGGAGCTGTTTTTT. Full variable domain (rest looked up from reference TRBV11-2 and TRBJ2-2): EAGVAQSPRYKIIEKRQSVAFWCNPISGHATLYWYQQILGQGPKLLIQFQNNGVVDDSQLPKDRFSAERLKGVDSTLKIQPAKLEDSAVYLCASSSVTGGVTGELFFGEGSRLTVL.

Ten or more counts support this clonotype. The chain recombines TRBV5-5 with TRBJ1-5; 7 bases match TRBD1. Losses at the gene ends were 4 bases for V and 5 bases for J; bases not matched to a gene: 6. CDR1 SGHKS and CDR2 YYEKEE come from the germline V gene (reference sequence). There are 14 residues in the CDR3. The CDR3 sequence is CASSPQGSYQPQHF. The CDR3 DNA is TGTGCCAGCAGCCCACAGGGGAGCTATCAGCCCCAGCATTTT.